This T cell receptor beta chain was recorded in a study of OX40 agonist ivuxolimab in advanced cancers. Study details: Each patient was given ivuxolimab into a vein every 2 weeks, at 0.01 to 10 mg/kg. Recorded diagnoses for dose-escalation patients were hepatocellular carcinoma, melanoma, renal cell or head and neck cancer. Broader study findings: CD4+ and CD8+ blood T cells expanded clonally by week 6 at 0.1 to 3.0 mg/kg. People who partly responded at 0.1-3.0 mg/kg had some of the least clonal expansion seen.

The table came from immunoSEQ multiplex PCR; TCRdb's copy has only in-frame clones and leaves some out. The sample lists under 90,000 clones; more than 80% were seen once. This CDR3 is built from 14 residues. V was pared by 2 bases and J by 4 bases, with 3 bases of the junction left unmatched. Germline CDR1 and CDR2: MNHNY and SVGAGI (reference sequence). In the case of this clone: Its antigen is as yet unknown.

The chain carries TRBV6-6 and TRBJ1-2; 8 positions agree with TRBD1. The source is an adult with an advanced solid tumor such as melanoma, head and neck, liver or kidney cancer. The sequencing here drew on CD4+ or CD8+ T cells sorted from blood, taken in a trial of the OX40 agonist ivuxolimab. The CDR3 nucleotides read TGTGCCAGCAGTTACCCGACAGGGGCCTATGGCTACACCTTC. This sequence encodes CASSYPTGAYGYTF.